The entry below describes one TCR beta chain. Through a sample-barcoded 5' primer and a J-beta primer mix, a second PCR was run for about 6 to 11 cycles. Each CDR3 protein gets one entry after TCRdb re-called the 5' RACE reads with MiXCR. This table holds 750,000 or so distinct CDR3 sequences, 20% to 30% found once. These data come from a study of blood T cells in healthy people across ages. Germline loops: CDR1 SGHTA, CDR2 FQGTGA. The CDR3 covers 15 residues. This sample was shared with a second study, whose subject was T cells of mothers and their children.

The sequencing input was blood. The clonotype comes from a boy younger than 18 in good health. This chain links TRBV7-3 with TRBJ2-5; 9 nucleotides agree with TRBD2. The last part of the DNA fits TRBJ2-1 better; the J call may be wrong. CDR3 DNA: TGTGCCAGCAGCCAACTGGCGGGAGGGAGTTATGAGCAGTTCTTC. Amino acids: CASSQLAGGSYEQFF.